These T cell receptor beta chains were read from a single sample in a study of Ad26.COV2.S vaccination and SARS-CoV-2 variants. Profiling relied on immunoSEQ multiplex PCR, and the TCRdb table lists in-frame clones only, not all of them. There are 400,000 to 450,000 clones in the sample; 90% occur only once, and approximately 4.5% lies in the top ten. The source was peripheral blood, collected in a trial of Ad26.COV2.S vaccine versus placebo. These receptors all stem from a person aged 18-65 years who received the Ad26.COV2.S COVID-19 vaccine or a placebo. The CDR3 runs from the conserved cysteine through the conserved F or W. The order of the fields is V gene, J gene, clone size, D gene, CDR3 protein, CDR3 DNA. A D gene is named only where the DNA matches it firmly. Clone size appears in some rows only: once, few, many, or a class for an expanded clone.

>TRBV3-1/TRBV3-2|TRBJ1-6|NA|NA
CASSQVSGPPPLSNSPLHF
TGTGCCAGCAGCCAAGTTTCCGGTCCCCCACCCCTCTCTAATTCACCCCTCCACTTT
>TRBV29-1|TRBJ2-7|NA|NA
CSVKTGTVGSYEQYF
TGCAGCGTCAAAACCGGGACTGTCGGGTCCTACGAGCAGTACTTC
>TRBV7-2|TRBJ2-7|NA|NA
CASSLERLTYEQYF
TGTGCCAGCAGCTTAGAACGGTTAACCTACGAGCAGTACTTC
>TRBV28|TRBJ2-3|NA|NA
CASSLTGNVDTQYF
TGTGCCAGCAGTTTAACGGGAAACGTAGATACGCAGTATTTT
>TRBV11-2|TRBJ2-7|NA|TRBD2
CASSKGASGRGDEQYF
TGTGCCAGCAGCAAAGGGGCTAGCGGGAGAGGGGACGAGCAGTACTTC
>TRBV5-8|TRBJ2-5|NA|NA
CASTPLTWTQYF
TGTGCCAGCACCCCCTTGACGTGGACCCAGTACTTC
>TRBV6-2/TRBV6-3|TRBJ2-7|NA|TRBD2
CASSGLAGALSEQYF
TGTGCCAGCAGTGGACTAGCGGGAGCCTTAAGCGAGCAGTACTTC
>TRBV5-8|TRBJ1-1|NA|NA
CASSFGRHYTEAFF
TGTGCCAGCAGCTTTGGCAGGCATTACACTGAAGCTTTCTTT
>TRBV5-4|TRBJ2-7|NA|NA
CASSLSSGAYEQYF
TGTGCCAGCAGCTTGTCCAGTGGGGCTTACGAGCAGTACTTC
>TRBV6-5|TRBJ2-1|NA|NA
CASRDYRVSYNEQFF
TGTGCCAGCAGAGATTATCGGGTCTCCTACAATGAGCAGTTCTTC
>TRBV4-1|TRBJ1-2|NA|NA
CASSQPTGALSYGYTF
TGCGCCAGCAGCCAACCAACAGGCGCCCTTAGCTATGGCTACACCTTC
>TRBV4-3|TRBJ2-5|NA|NA
CASSQDRSGPLWETQYF
TGCGCCAGCAGCCAAGATAGGAGCGGCCCTCTCTGGGAGACCCAGTACTTC
>TRBV27|TRBJ1-5|few|TRBD1
CASRSNRGAVNQPQHF
TGTGCCAGCAGATCAAACAGGGGCGCGGTCAATCAGCCCCAGCATTTT
>TRBV15|TRBJ1-2|once|NA
CATSRVTGTNYGYTF
TGTGCCACCAGCAGAGTCACGGGAACCAACTATGGCTACACCTTC
>TRBV4-1|TRBJ2-4|NA|NA
CASSQPVAGQIKNIQYF
TGCGCCAGCAGCCAACCCGTAGCGGGACAGATAAAAAACATTCAGTACTTC
>TRBV27|TRBJ2-7|NA|TRBD1
CASSLTDRVGQYF
TGTGCCAGCAGTTTAACGGACAGGGTTGGGCAGTACTTC
>TRBV9|TRBJ1-2|NA|NA
CASSVGSQSYGYTF
TGTGCCAGCAGCGTAGGTAGCCAGAGCTATGGCTACACCTTC
>TRBV4-1|TRBJ2-7|NA|NA
CASSQDQREQYF
TGCGCCAGCAGCCAAGATCAGCGGGAGCAGTACTTC
>TRBV14|TRBJ1-5|NA|TRBD1
CASSQEDRGNQPQHF
TGTGCCAGCAGCCAGGAGGACAGGGGTAATCAGCCCCAGCATTTT
>TRBV15|TRBJ1-1|NA|NA
CATSRAVGGTEAFF
TGTGCCACCAGCAGAGCGGTAGGGGGAACTGAAGCTTTCTTT
>TRBV5-1|TRBJ2-1|NA|TRBD1
CASSLGTGGRTTQHYEQFF
TGCGCCAGCAGCTTAGGGACAGGGGGTAGGACTACCCAACACTATGAGCAGTTCTTC
>TRBV19|TRBJ2-7|few|NA
CASSTTLGGRYEQYF
TGTGCCAGTAGTACGACACTAGGAGGGCGCTACGAGCAGTACTTC
>TRBV10-3|TRBJ2-3|NA|NA
CAIRGSADTQYF
TGTGCCATCAGGGGCTCGGCAGATACGCAGTATTTT
>TRBV6-5|TRBJ1-5|NA|TRBD1
CASSYQTGDQPQHF
TGTGCCAGCAGTTACCAGACAGGGGATCAGCCCCAGCATTTT
>TRBV4-2|TRBJ2-7|NA|TRBD2
CASSQASSGTPYEQYF
TGTGCCAGCAGCCAAGCCTCTAGCGGGACCCCCTACGAGCAGTACTTC